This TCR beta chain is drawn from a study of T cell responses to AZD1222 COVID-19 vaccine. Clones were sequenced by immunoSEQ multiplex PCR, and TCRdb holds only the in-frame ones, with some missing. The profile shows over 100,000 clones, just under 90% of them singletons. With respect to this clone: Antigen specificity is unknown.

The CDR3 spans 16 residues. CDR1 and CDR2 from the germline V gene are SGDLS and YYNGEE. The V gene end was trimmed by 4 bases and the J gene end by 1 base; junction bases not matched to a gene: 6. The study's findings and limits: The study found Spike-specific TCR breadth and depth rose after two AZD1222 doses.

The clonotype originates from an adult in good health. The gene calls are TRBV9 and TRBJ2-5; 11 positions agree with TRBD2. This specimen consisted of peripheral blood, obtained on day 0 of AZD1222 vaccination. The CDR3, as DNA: TGTGCCAGCAGCCCACGGGGACTAGCGGTCCAAGAGACCCAGTACTTC. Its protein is CASSPRGLAVQETQYF.